This T cell receptor beta chain was identified during a study of T cell responses to AZD1222 COVID-19 vaccine. A single count supports this clone. Antigen unknown. This table comes from immunoSEQ multiplex PCR, and its TCRdb copy is limited to in-frame clones, with some not included. The repertoire holds approximately 74,000 clones, with roughly 87% as singletons. Researchers grouped second doses given at about 4 or about 12 weeks into one pool. Study-level findings and limits: Breadth and depth of Spike-specific TCRs rose after two AZD1222 doses. At study baseline, merely five or six AZD1222 recipients were seropositive. Donors were mostly white British, more females; clonal diversity possibly underestimated.

CDR1 LGHDT and CDR2 YNNKEL come from the germline V gene (reference sequence). Trimming removed 0 bases at V and 7 bases at J, with 9 bases between. CDR3 length: 13 amino acids. This clonotype originated in an adult who received the AZD1222 COVID-19 vaccine. This specimen consisted of peripheral blood, obtained 28 days after the second AZD1222 dose. The chain carries TRBV3-1 (or the pseudogene TRBV3-2) and TRBJ1-2; D gene ambiguous. CDR3 amino acids: CASSQESGLGYTF. The CDR3 DNA reads TGTGCCAGCAGCCAAGAGTCTGGGCTTGGCTACACCTTC.